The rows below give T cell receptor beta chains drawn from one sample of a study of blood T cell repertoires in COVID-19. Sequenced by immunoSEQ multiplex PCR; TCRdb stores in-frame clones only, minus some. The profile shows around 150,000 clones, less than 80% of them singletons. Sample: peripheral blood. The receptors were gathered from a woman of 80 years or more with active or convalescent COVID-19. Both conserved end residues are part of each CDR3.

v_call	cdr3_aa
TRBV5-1	CASSLFAQGVGNTIYF
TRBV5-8	CASSLGQHSNQPQHF
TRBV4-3	CASSQDPLAGDEQYF
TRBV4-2	CASSQGVARGLGTSGDDTQYF
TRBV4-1	CASSQRTSGAETQYF
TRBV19	CASSTLSGGADEQFF
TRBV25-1	CASSELNTDTQYF
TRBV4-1	CASSLLDRDVTEAFF
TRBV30	CAWSSGRTDTQYF
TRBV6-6	CASSFHPGREYQPQHF
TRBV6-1	CASSERVRDRGHEQYF
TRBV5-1	CASSLVVMGQGNSPLHF
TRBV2	CASRLNRGGSYEQYF
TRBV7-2	CASSAQSSGGYEQYF
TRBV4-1	CASSQVGQVSYGYTF
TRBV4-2	CASSQDDISWGQGNQPQHF
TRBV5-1	CASSLEGTGSRGYTF
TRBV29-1	CSVDFSGQGSYEQYF
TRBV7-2	CASSLASTSGLYEQYF
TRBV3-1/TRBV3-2	CASSAGTGVHTEAFF
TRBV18	CASSQGQMNTEAFF
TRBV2	CASSEMENEQFF
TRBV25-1	CASSIRGRTEAFF
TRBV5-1	CASSLAGVDRGNTIYF
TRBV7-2	CASSPAGARNQPQHF
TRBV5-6	CASSLGRGPLREQFF
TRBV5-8	CASSSRQGYNSPLHF
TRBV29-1	CSGRSSGPTFF
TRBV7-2	CASSRLPLDTYTF
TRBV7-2	CARTSSFKIETQYF
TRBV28	CASSTQVDNEQFF
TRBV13	CASSPGQGIRTYGYTF